A selection of T cell receptor beta chains follows, all from one sample in a study of Graves' ophthalmopathy and Graves' hyperthyroidism. MiXCR, run by TCRdb on the multiplex PCR reads, gives a single entry per CDR3 protein. The sample lists approximately 460,000 distinct CDR3 sequences, 14% occurring once. The source material was blood. The receptors originated from a woman younger than 45 with Graves' ophthalmopathy. Each CDR3 is given with its conserved first and last residue. The order of the fields is J gene, clone size, V gene, CDR3 length, D gene, CDR3 DNA, CDR3 protein. D genes are given only for firm matches. Clone sizes are given selectively: once, few, many, or a class where the clone is expanded.

J: TRBJ1-2
size: many
V: TRBV2
length: 12
D: NA
DNA: TGTGCCAGCAGTCCCCGTAAATATGGCTACACCTTC
CDR3: CASSPRKYGYTF

J: TRBJ2-2
size: many
V: TRBV12-3/TRBV12-4
length: 14
D: NA
DNA: TGTGCCAGCAAGCCTAACGGACGAACCGGGGAGCCGTTTTTT
CDR3: CASKPNGRTGEPFF

J: TRBJ2-5
size: NA
V: TRBV28
length: 16
D: TRBD2
DNA: TGTGCCAGCAGTTTAGTTCCTAGCGGGAGATGGGAGACCCAGTACTTC
CDR3: CASSLVPSGRWETQYF

J: TRBJ2-5
size: NA
V: TRBV2
length: 13
D: NA
DNA: TGTGCCAGCAGTGAGAGACTACGAGAGACCCAGTACTTC
CDR3: CASSERLRETQYF

J: TRBJ2-7
size: many
V: TRBV10-3
length: 14
D: TRBD1
DNA: TGTGCCATCAGTAGTGGACAGGGTTCCTACGAGCAGTACTTC
CDR3: CAISSGQGSYEQYF

J: TRBJ2-5
size: many
V: TRBV13
length: 12
D: NA
DNA: TGTGCCAGCAGCCACATCCAAGAGACCCAGTACTTC
CDR3: CASSHIQETQYF

J: TRBJ1-5
size: many
V: TRBV10-3
length: 15
D: NA
DNA: TGTGCCATCAGTGGCCTAGGGCCTAGCAATCAGCCCCAGCATTTT
CDR3: CAISGLGPSNQPQHF

J: TRBJ2-7
size: many
V: TRBV28
length: 12
D: NA
DNA: TGTGCCAGCAGTGGTCCAAACAGGGAGTTGTACTTC
CDR3: CASSGPNRELYF

J: TRBJ2-2
size: many
V: TRBV4-1
length: 15
D: TRBD1
DNA: TGCGCCAGCAGCCAAGGGACAGGGGACACCGGGGAGCTGTTTTTT
CDR3: CASSQGTGDTGELFF

J: TRBJ2-2
size: many
V: TRBV20-1
length: 17
D: TRBD2
DNA: TGCAGTGCTAGGGGACTAGCGGGAGGGCCGCACACCGGGGAGCTGTTTTTT
CDR3: CSARGLAGGPHTGELFF

J: TRBJ1-5
size: many
V: TRBV28
length: 14
D: NA
DNA: TGTGCCAGCAGTCCCGACAGGCGTGTACAGCCCCAGCATTTT
CDR3: CASSPDRRVQPQHF